The clone carrying this T cell receptor beta chain was observed a few times. The antigen is not known. Germline V CDR1 and CDR2: SGDLS, YYNGEE. V shed 3 bases and J 8 bases; nucleotides not matched to a gene: 4. This CDR3 is 16 amino acids long. This specimen comes from a study of vaccination effects on CD4 cells after COVID-19. Ahead of sequencing, the ViraFEST assay grew antigen-specific CD4+ T cells using viral peptide pools. Subsequent to 10 days of culture, CD4+ T cells were isolated. Testing of the vaccine recipients showed negative nucleocapsid antibodies and no prior SARS-CoV-2 infection. Researchers swapped half the medium for IL-2 medium on both days 3 and 7. Overall study results and limits: Vaccine-induced clones in healthy vaccinees cross-reacted with common cold coronaviruses in only 1 of 255 cases. Substantial clonal contraction characterized both infection- and vaccine-induced clones late after vaccination.

Profiling relied on immunoSEQ multiplex PCR, and the TCRdb table lists in-frame clones only, not all of them. This sample has around 41,000 clones, with about 80% found just once. This receptor was taken from a human donor who received a COVID-19 vaccine. The sequenced sample was CD4+ T cells from PBMCs cultured with SARS-CoV-2 spike peptides, obtained before COVID-19 vaccination. The gene calls are TRBV9 and TRBJ2-2; 16 bases align to TRBD2. In nucleotides, the CDR3 is TGTGCCAGCAGCGCGGGACTAGCGGGGGGGTCAGGGGAGCTGTTTTTT. This sequence encodes CASSAGLAGGSGELFF.